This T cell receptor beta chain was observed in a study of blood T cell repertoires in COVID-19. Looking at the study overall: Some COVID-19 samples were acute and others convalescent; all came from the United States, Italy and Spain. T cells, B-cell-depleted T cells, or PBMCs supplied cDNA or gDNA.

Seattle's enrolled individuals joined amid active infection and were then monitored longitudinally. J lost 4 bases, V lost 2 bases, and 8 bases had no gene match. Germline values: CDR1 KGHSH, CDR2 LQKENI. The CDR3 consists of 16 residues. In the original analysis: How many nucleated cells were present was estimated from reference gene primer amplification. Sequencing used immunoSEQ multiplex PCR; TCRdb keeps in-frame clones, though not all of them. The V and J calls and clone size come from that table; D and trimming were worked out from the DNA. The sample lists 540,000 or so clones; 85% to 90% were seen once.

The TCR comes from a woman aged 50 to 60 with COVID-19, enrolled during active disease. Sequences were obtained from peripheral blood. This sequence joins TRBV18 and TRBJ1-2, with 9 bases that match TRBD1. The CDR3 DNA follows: TGTGCCAGCTCACCATCGGGACAGGGTTATTCCTATGGCTACACCTTC. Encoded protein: CASSPSGQGYSYGYTF.